This T cell receptor (beta chain) was sequenced in a study of blood T cells in healthy people across ages. Germline V gives CDR1 MNHEY, CDR2 SVGAGI. The CDR3 extends over 16 amino acids. Sample-barcoded 5' priming and a J-beta primer mix drove a second PCR of 7 to 11 cycles. Samples each returned at least 3 million CDR3-containing paired-end reads. TCRdb called the 5' RACE reads again in MiXCR, with one record for every CDR3 protein. Of hundreds of thousands of distinct CDR3 sequences in the sample, more than 25% were seen once. As for this clonotype: Mismatch with germline at one junction end may stem from a read error.

PBMCs, at least 7 million per sample, were isolated. The receptor's source is a woman over 75 in good health. The V call is TRBV6-5, the J call TRBJ1-4, with D possibly being TRBD1 (5 bases). The material sequenced was blood. This CDR3 reads CASSYSSGAANEKRFF. The DNA for the CDR3 is TGTGCCAGCAGTTACTCGAGTGGGGCAGCTAATGAAAAACGGTTTTTT.